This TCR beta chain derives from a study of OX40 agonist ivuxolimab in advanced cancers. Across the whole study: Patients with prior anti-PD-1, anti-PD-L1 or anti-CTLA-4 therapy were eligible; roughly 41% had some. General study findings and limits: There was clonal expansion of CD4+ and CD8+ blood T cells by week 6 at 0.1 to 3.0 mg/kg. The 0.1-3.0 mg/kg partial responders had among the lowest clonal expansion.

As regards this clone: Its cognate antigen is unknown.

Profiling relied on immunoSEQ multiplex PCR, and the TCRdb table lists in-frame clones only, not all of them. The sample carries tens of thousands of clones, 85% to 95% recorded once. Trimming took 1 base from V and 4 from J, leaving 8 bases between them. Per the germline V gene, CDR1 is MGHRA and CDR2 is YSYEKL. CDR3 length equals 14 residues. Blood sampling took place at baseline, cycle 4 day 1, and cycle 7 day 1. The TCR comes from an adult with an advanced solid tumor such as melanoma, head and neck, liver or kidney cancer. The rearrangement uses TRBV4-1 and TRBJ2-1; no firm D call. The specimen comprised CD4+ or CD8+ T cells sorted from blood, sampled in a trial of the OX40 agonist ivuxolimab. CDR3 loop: CASSQVLNYNEQFF. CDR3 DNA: TGCGCCAGCAGCCAAGTTTTGAATTACAATGAGCAGTTCTTC.